This T cell receptor beta chain was identified during a study of blood T cell repertoires in COVID-19. Study summary: Italy, Spain and the United States were the sources of the convalescent and acute COVID-19 samples. Sample material is recorded as cDNA or gDNA derived from T cells, B-cell-depleted T cells, or PBMCs.

The CDR3 has 12 residues. CDR1 MNHEY and CDR2 SVGAGI come from the germline V gene. V lost 6 bases and J lost 1, with 6 bases in between. In the authors' methods: It was from reference gene primer amplification that nucleated cell counts were estimated. Sequencing used immunoSEQ multiplex PCR; TCRdb keeps in-frame clones, though not all of them. That table is the source of V, J and clone size, and D and trimming were worked out from the DNA. The sample holds about 73,000 clones; roughly 89% are singletons and the top ten take approximately 10%. This receptor was taken from a man at least 80 years old with acute or convalescent COVID-19. The material sequenced was peripheral blood. The chain joins TRBV6-5 to TRBJ2-5; D gene unclear. The CDR3 here is CASSPIQETQYF. CDR3 DNA: TGTGCCAGCAGCCCCATCCAAGAGACCCAGTACTTC.